These T cell receptor beta chains were read from a single sample in a study of regulatory T cells in long-lasting Graves disease. Each CDR3 protein is one row after TCRdb ran MiXCR on the multiplex PCR reads. The sample comprises about 400,000 distinct CDR3 sequences, around 21% of which are singletons, and about 20% rests with the top ten. The source material was peripheral blood mononuclear cells (PBMCs), sampled when the disease was refractory, from a patient treated with antithyroid drugs. The receptors come from a female donor with Graves disease. The CDR3 runs from the conserved cysteine through the conserved F or W. Fields, in order: CDR3 DNA, CDR3 protein, V gene, clone size, D gene, J gene. D genes are given only for firm matches. Only part of the rows carry a size: once, few, many, or a class if the clone is expanded.

CDR3nt: TGCAGCGTTGCTTGGAGGGAAGGCGAAAAACTGTTTTTT; CDR3aa: CSVAWREGEKLFF; v_gene: TRBV29-1; abundance: many; d_gene: .; j_gene: TRBJ1-4
CDR3nt: TGTGCCAGTAATCCCGGGGGACCCTCTGGGGCCAACGTCCTGACTTTC; CDR3aa: CASNPGGPSGANVLTF; v_gene: TRBV19; abundance: .; d_gene: .; j_gene: TRBJ2-6
CDR3nt: TGTGCCAGCAGCTACCTGGGACAGAACACCGGGGAGCTGTTTTTT; CDR3aa: CASSYLGQNTGELFF; v_gene: TRBV28; abundance: .; d_gene: .; j_gene: TRBJ2-2
CDR3nt: TGTGCCAGCAGTGAAGGTCACTCCTGGAACTATGGCTACACCTTC; CDR3aa: CASSEGHSWNYGYTF; v_gene: TRBV6-1; abundance: many; d_gene: .; j_gene: TRBJ1-2
CDR3nt: TGTGCCAGCAGTCAGGGGACCTCCTACGAGCAGTACTTC; CDR3aa: CASSQGTSYEQYF; v_gene: TRBV12-3/TRBV12-4; abundance: many; d_gene: .; j_gene: TRBJ2-7
CDR3nt: TGCGCCAGCGGGCAGGCGGGGGGGCAGTACTTC; CDR3aa: CASGQAGGQYF; v_gene: TRBV5-1; abundance: .; d_gene: TRBD2; j_gene: TRBJ2-7
CDR3nt: TGTGCCAGCAGCCCGGGGACAGTTAGCACAGATACGCAGTATTTT; CDR3aa: CASSPGTVSTDTQYF; v_gene: TRBV2; abundance: .; d_gene: TRBD1; j_gene: TRBJ2-3
CDR3nt: TGCGCCAGCAGCCAAGTCCTGGGACAGGGTTTATACGAGCAGTACTTC; CDR3aa: CASSQVLGQGLYEQYF; v_gene: TRBV4-1; abundance: few; d_gene: TRBD1; j_gene: TRBJ2-7
CDR3nt: TGTGCCAGCAGTCCCACACAGGGTCTCCGTGGAAACACCATATATTTT; CDR3aa: CASSPTQGLRGNTIYF; v_gene: TRBV12-3/TRBV12-4; abundance: few; d_gene: .; j_gene: TRBJ1-3
CDR3nt: TGCAGTGCTAGATCGGGCTATGGCTACACCTTC; CDR3aa: CSARSGYGYTF; v_gene: TRBV20-1; abundance: many; d_gene: .; j_gene: TRBJ1-2
CDR3nt: TGTGCCAGCAGCCAGGTCGTGGGACTAGCGAGAGGGATCTACAATGAGCAGTTCTTC; CDR3aa: CASSQVVGLARGIYNEQFF; v_gene: TRBV14; abundance: .; d_gene: TRBD2; j_gene: TRBJ2-1
CDR3nt: TGTGCCAGCACCCAAGTAGCGGGAGCATTCGACACCGGGGAGCTGTTTTTT; CDR3aa: CASTQVAGAFDTGELFF; v_gene: TRBV6-1; abundance: many; d_gene: TRBD2; j_gene: TRBJ2-2
CDR3nt: TGTGCCAGCAGTCGTGGCGGGGCCTCTGGGGCCAACGTCCTGACTTTC; CDR3aa: CASSRGGASGANVLTF; v_gene: TRBV28; abundance: many; d_gene: .; j_gene: TRBJ2-6
CDR3nt: TGCATTGTTGGACGGGGCTACGAGCAGTACTTC; CDR3aa: CIVGRGYEQYF; v_gene: TRBV20-1; abundance: .; d_gene: .; j_gene: TRBJ2-7
CDR3nt: TGTGCCAGCAGCTCAACATACAATGAGCAGTTCTTC; CDR3aa: CASSSTYNEQFF; v_gene: TRBV6-2/TRBV6-3; abundance: few; d_gene: .; j_gene: TRBJ2-1
CDR3nt: TGCGCCAGCAGCCCGGACGCAGATACGCAGTATTTT; CDR3aa: CASSPDADTQYF; v_gene: TRBV5-1; abundance: once; d_gene: .; j_gene: TRBJ2-3
CDR3nt: TGTGCCAGCAGTTACCTCGGCCAGCCCCAGCATTTT; CDR3aa: CASSYLGQPQHF; v_gene: TRBV6-2/TRBV6-3; abundance: few; d_gene: .; j_gene: TRBJ1-5
CDR3nt: TGTGCCAGTGGACCTAATATCGGGAATCAGCCCCAGCATTTT; CDR3aa: CASGPNIGNQPQHF; v_gene: TRBV6-1; abundance: many; d_gene: .; j_gene: TRBJ1-5
CDR3nt: TGCGCCAGCAGCCAAGATTTCGGCACCCACTATGGCTACACCTTC; CDR3aa: CASSQDFGTHYGYTF; v_gene: TRBV4-1; abundance: .; d_gene: .; j_gene: TRBJ1-2
CDR3nt: TGCAGCGTTGGTCGCGGGACAGGGAGATCCTACGAGCAGTACTTC; CDR3aa: CSVGRGTGRSYEQYF; v_gene: TRBV29-1; abundance: few; d_gene: TRBD1; j_gene: TRBJ2-7
CDR3nt: TGCAGTTCCAGACCGGGGTACCAAGAGACCCAGTACTTC; CDR3aa: CSSRPGYQETQYF; v_gene: TRBV20-1; abundance: .; d_gene: .; j_gene: TRBJ2-5
CDR3nt: TGTGCCAGCAGACCCCGGGGAGGGTCCGGGGAGCTGTTTTTT; CDR3aa: CASRPRGGSGELFF; v_gene: TRBV7-9; abundance: .; d_gene: TRBD2; j_gene: TRBJ2-2
CDR3nt: TGTGCCGTTGGACAGGTGTATAATTCACCCCTCCACTTT; CDR3aa: CAVGQVYNSPLHF; v_gene: TRBV6-5; abundance: .; d_gene: TRBD1; j_gene: TRBJ1-6
CDR3nt: TGTGCCAGCAGCTTTGTCTCGGGGGGAGAGACCCAGTACTTC; CDR3aa: CASSFVSGGETQYF; v_gene: TRBV7-2; abundance: many; d_gene: TRBD2; j_gene: TRBJ2-5
CDR3nt: TGTGCCAGCAGCTTAGCTGACGACAGAGCCGCCTACGAGCAGTACTTC; CDR3aa: CASSLADDRAAYEQYF; v_gene: TRBV7-9; abundance: many; d_gene: .; j_gene: TRBJ2-7
CDR3nt: TGCGCCAGCAGCCTACTACCACAGGGTGACTATGGCTACACCTTC; CDR3aa: CASSLLPQGDYGYTF; v_gene: TRBV4-1; abundance: many; d_gene: .; j_gene: TRBJ1-2
CDR3nt: TGTGCCACCAGTGACGGTTCGGGATCAACCGGGGAGCTGTTTTTT; CDR3aa: CATSDGSGSTGELFF; v_gene: TRBV24-1; abundance: .; d_gene: .; j_gene: TRBJ2-2
CDR3nt: TGTGCCAGCATGAGTTGGGGATACGAGCAGTACTTC; CDR3aa: CASMSWGYEQYF; v_gene: TRBV27; abundance: .; d_gene: .; j_gene: TRBJ2-7
CDR3nt: TGCAGCGTGGGGACAGGGGAGGGGAATGGCTACACCTTC; CDR3aa: CSVGTGEGNGYTF; v_gene: TRBV29-1; abundance: .; d_gene: TRBD1; j_gene: TRBJ1-2
CDR3nt: TGTGCCAGCAGCCAAGAATTGAGGACTAGCGGAATAACCCCGCAAGAGACCCAGTACTTC; CDR3aa: CASSQELRTSGITPQETQYF; v_gene: TRBV3-1; abundance: .; d_gene: TRBD2; j_gene: TRBJ2-5
CDR3nt: TGTGCCAGCAGTACAAGCCGGGACATTCATCAGCCCCAGCATTTT; CDR3aa: CASSTSRDIHQPQHF; v_gene: TRBV28; abundance: many; d_gene: .; j_gene: TRBJ1-5
CDR3nt: TGTGCCAGCAGCCGCATCCTGACGGCTGGCGAGCAGTACTTC; CDR3aa: CASSRILTAGEQYF; v_gene: TRBV6-1; abundance: many; d_gene: .; j_gene: TRBJ2-7
CDR3nt: TGCAGCGTTGAACGCCGGGACACACTGTACCAAGAGACCCAGTACTTC; CDR3aa: CSVERRDTLYQETQYF; v_gene: TRBV29-1; abundance: many; d_gene: .; j_gene: TRBJ2-5
CDR3nt: TGTGCCAGCAGTTACTGGACGGGATCTTTTTCTGAAGCTTTCTTT; CDR3aa: CASSYWTGSFSEAFF; v_gene: TRBV6-2/TRBV6-3; abundance: few; d_gene: .; j_gene: TRBJ1-1
CDR3nt: TGTGCCAGCAGGGCTGCGACAGGGGGCCGCACTGAAGCTTTCTTT; CDR3aa: CASRAATGGRTEAFF; v_gene: TRBV6-1; abundance: .; d_gene: TRBD1; j_gene: TRBJ1-1
CDR3nt: TGTGCCAGCAGGCAGGGTCCTTATAATTCACCCCTCCACTTT; CDR3aa: CASRQGPYNSPLHF; v_gene: TRBV12-3/TRBV12-4; abundance: many; d_gene: .; j_gene: TRBJ1-6
CDR3nt: TGTGCCAGCTCACCAATCCAGGGAGACTTATACAATGAGCAGTTCTTC; CDR3aa: CASSPIQGDLYNEQFF; v_gene: TRBV18; abundance: many; d_gene: .; j_gene: TRBJ2-1
CDR3nt: TGTGCCAGTAGTATTCTCGGACTAGCGGAGAAGAACACCGGGGAGCTGTTTTTT; CDR3aa: CASSILGLAEKNTGELFF; v_gene: TRBV19; abundance: .; d_gene: TRBD2; j_gene: TRBJ2-2
CDR3nt: TGCGCCAGCAGCCAGGGGGGGGGGCGCTTTGCCGGGGAGCTGTTTTTT; CDR3aa: CASSQGGGRFAGELFF; v_gene: TRBV4-1; abundance: .; d_gene: .; j_gene: TRBJ2-2
CDR3nt: TGTGCCTGGAACATGGGGACACATAGCAATCAGCCCCAGCATTTT; CDR3aa: CAWNMGTHSNQPQHF; v_gene: TRBV30; abundance: few; d_gene: .; j_gene: TRBJ1-5
CDR3nt: TGTGCCAGCAGTTACTCGGGACGCCGGGTGGCTTTAGTTGAGGAGCAGTACTTC; CDR3aa: CASSYSGRRVALVEEQYF; v_gene: TRBV6-5; abundance: many; d_gene: .; j_gene: TRBJ2-7
CDR3nt: TGTGCCAGCAGCTCCCTAACGGAGACCCAGTACTTC; CDR3aa: CASSSLTETQYF; v_gene: TRBV28; abundance: many; d_gene: .; j_gene: TRBJ2-5
CDR3nt: TGCAGTGCTAGGGACAGAGGACGGATGAACACTGAAGCTTTCTTT; CDR3aa: CSARDRGRMNTEAFF; v_gene: TRBV20-1; abundance: few; d_gene: .; j_gene: TRBJ1-1
CDR3nt: TGTGCCAGCACCCTCGGAACTTATAATTCACCCCTCCACTTT; CDR3aa: CASTLGTYNSPLHF; v_gene: TRBV25-1; abundance: few; d_gene: .; j_gene: TRBJ1-6
CDR3nt: TGTGCCAGCAGCCCCAGTGACACCGGGGAGCTGTTTTTT; CDR3aa: CASSPSDTGELFF; v_gene: TRBV12-3/TRBV12-4; abundance: many; d_gene: .; j_gene: TRBJ2-2
CDR3nt: TGTGCCACCAGCTCTAGCGGGATAGCGAACACCGGGGAGCTGTTTTTT; CDR3aa: CATSSSGIANTGELFF; v_gene: TRBV15; abundance: .; d_gene: TRBD2; j_gene: TRBJ2-2
CDR3nt: TGCAGTGGAGGTTGGGGGGGACACGAGCAGTACTTC; CDR3aa: CSGGWGGHEQYF; v_gene: TRBV20-1; abundance: few; d_gene: TRBD2; j_gene: TRBJ2-7
CDR3nt: TGTGCCAGCAGCTCGGGGGCGAGGGGCGAGCAGTACTTC; CDR3aa: CASSSGARGEQYF; v_gene: TRBV7-3; abundance: .; d_gene: .; j_gene: TRBJ2-7
CDR3nt: TGCAGTGCTAGAGATCAAAGGACTAGCGTCTACGAGCAGTACTTC; CDR3aa: CSARDQRTSVYEQYF; v_gene: TRBV20-1; abundance: .; d_gene: TRBD2; j_gene: TRBJ2-7
CDR3nt: TGTGCCAGCAGGACGGACAGGGGGGGTGAAAAACTGTTTTTT; CDR3aa: CASRTDRGGEKLFF; v_gene: TRBV2; abundance: many; d_gene: TRBD1; j_gene: TRBJ1-4
CDR3nt: TGTGCCAGCAGTTACCCCGTCCAGGGGGTAGTAACCTACGAGCAGTACTTC; CDR3aa: CASSYPVQGVVTYEQYF; v_gene: TRBV6-5; abundance: few; d_gene: TRBD1; j_gene: TRBJ2-7
CDR3nt: TGTGCCAGCAGCCAAGGGGTGGCTAGCGGGCGCCAAGAGACCCAGTACTTC; CDR3aa: CASSQGVASGRQETQYF; v_gene: TRBV11-2; abundance: many; d_gene: TRBD2; j_gene: TRBJ2-5
CDR3nt: TGCAGTGCTAGAGGCGGGGGGTACACTGAAGCTTTCTTT; CDR3aa: CSARGGGYTEAFF; v_gene: TRBV20-1; abundance: few; d_gene: .; j_gene: TRBJ1-1
CDR3nt: TGTGCCTGGACCCCTGGGGGTGCGAACACCGGGGAGCTGTTTTTT; CDR3aa: CAWTPGGANTGELFF; v_gene: TRBV30; abundance: .; d_gene: .; j_gene: TRBJ2-2